Sequencing of this T cell receptor (beta chain) was carried out in a study of cytomegalovirus exposure and HLA in healthy donors. General observations from the study: When a later analysis compared HLA-associated TCR beta chains with equally common others, the HLA-associated chains turned out to be more clonally expanded and to have lower generation probabilities.

The V gene's germline CDR1 is SGHRS and CDR2 YFSETQ. CDR3 length: 12 residues. Trimming at V came to 3 bases and at J to 11 bases, leaving 7 bases not matched to a gene. PCR used 60 Vbeta primers and 13 Jbeta primers. TCRdb's table, derived via immunoSEQ multiplex PCR, lists solely in-frame clones and lacks some. The sample has some 41,000 clones; more than 45% are singletons. To note about this clone: Its matching antigen is unknown.

This clonotype was sampled from a man aged 55 to 69 in good health and CMV-seronegative. This chain links TRBV5-1 with TRBJ1-1; TRBD1 matches 7 bases. Sequences were obtained from PBMCs. CDR3 sequence (DNA): TGCGCCAGCAGCTCCAACAGGGGATTGGCTTTCTTT. Translation: CASSSNRGLAFF.